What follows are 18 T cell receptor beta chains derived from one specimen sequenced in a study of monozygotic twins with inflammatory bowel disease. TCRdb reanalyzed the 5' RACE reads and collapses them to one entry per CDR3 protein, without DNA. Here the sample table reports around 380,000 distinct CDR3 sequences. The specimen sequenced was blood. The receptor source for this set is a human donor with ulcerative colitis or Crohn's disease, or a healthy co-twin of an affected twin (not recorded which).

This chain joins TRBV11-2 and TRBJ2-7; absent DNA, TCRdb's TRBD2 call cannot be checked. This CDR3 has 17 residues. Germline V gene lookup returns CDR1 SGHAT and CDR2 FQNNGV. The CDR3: CASSLDASGRVSHEQYF.

Here the CDR3 reads CASTAGSGASYEKYF. The chain recombines TRBV3-1 with TRBJ2-7; the TCRdb D gene call, TRBD1, has no DNA to confirm it. The CDR3 runs 15 residues. The germline CDR1 and CDR2 sequences are LGHDT and YNNKEL (reference sequence).

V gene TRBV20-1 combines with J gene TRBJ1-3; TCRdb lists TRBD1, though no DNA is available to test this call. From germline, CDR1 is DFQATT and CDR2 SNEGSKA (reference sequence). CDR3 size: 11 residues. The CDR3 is CSAQGGNTIYF.

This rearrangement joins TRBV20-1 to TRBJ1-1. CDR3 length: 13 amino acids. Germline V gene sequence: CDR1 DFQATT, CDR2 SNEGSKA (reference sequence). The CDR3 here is CSARDPYIQEAFF.

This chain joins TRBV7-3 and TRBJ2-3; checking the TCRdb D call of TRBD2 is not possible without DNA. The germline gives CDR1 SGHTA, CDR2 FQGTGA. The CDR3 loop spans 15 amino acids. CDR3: CASSPGLAGLDTQYF.

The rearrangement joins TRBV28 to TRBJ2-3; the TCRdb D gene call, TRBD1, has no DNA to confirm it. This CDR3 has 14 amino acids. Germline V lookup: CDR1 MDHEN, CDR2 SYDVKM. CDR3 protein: CASSFGTASDTQYF.

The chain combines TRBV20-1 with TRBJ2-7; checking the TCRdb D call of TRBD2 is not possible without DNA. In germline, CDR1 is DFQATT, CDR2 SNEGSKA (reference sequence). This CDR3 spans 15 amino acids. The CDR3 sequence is CSARDGGRASGEQYF.

This CDR3 is CASSGQAGVAGELFF. The gene calls are TRBV5-1 and TRBJ2-2; without DNA, the TCRdb call of TRBD1 cannot be checked. Per germline, CDR1 SGHRS and CDR2 YFSETQ. This CDR3 contains 15 residues.

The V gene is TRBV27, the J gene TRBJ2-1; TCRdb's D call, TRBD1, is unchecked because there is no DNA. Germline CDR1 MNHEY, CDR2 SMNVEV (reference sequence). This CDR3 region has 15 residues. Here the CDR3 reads CASRPGWSSRDEQFF.

CDR3 sequence: CASSQAFPGQVQNIQYF. The chain has TRBV4-3 and TRBJ2-4; TCRdb's assignment of TRBD1 cannot be checked, as there is no DNA. Germline CDR1 reads LGHNA; CDR2 reads YSLEER. The CDR3 has 17 residues.

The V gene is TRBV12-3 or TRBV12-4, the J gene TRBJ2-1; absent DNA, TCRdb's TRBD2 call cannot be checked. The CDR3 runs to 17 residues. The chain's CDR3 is CASSRGTSGGATNEQFF.

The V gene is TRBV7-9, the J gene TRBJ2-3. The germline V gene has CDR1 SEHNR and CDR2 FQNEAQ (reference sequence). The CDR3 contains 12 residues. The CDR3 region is CASSSRLDTQYF.

The CDR3 region is CASSLEGNTDTQYF. The chain joins TRBV5-1 to TRBJ2-3. The germline gives CDR1 SGHRS, CDR2 YFSETQ. There are 14 residues in the CDR3. Looking up the rest from reference TRBV5-1 and TRBJ2-3 gives the full variable domain: KAGVTQTPRYLIKTRGQQVTLSCSPISGHRSVSWYQQTPGQGLQFLFEYFSETQRNKGNFPGRFSGRQFSNSRSEMNVSTLELGDSALYLCASSLEGNTDTQYFGPGTRLTVL.

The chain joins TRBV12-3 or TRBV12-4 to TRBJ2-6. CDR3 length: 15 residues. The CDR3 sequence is CASSLEVSGANVLTF.

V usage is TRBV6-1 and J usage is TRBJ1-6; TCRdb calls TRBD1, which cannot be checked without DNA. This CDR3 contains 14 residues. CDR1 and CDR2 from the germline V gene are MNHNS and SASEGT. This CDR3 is CASSERTGRSPLHF.

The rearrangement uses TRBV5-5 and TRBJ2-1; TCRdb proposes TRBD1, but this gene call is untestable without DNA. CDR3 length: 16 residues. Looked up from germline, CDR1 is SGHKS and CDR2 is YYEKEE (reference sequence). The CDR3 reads CASSPTRDPSYNEQFF.

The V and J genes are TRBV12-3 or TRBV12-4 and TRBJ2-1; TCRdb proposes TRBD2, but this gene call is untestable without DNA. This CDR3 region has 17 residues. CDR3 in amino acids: CASGFTPLAGPYNEQFF.

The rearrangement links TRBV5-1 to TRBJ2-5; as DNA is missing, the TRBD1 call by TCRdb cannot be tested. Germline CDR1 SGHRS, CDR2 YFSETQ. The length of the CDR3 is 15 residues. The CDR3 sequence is CASSRRIPGQETQYF.